A single sample gave rise to the 21 T cell receptor beta chains below, sequenced in a study of human T cells and chemical hapten exposure. The time point: pre-sensitization, week 0. Treatment described: therapeutic diphenylcyclopropenone sensitization with weekly scalp DPC. One entry per CDR3 protein, called by TCRdb with MiXCR from the RACE reads. The table records tens of thousands of distinct CDR3 sequences, about 14% of them present only once. Sequenced material: whole blood, taken in connection with sensitization to the hapten diphenylcyclopropenone (DPC). All receptors come from a woman aged 45 to 65 with alopecia areata. Some clones in this sample may be carry-over from other donors' samples.

This clonotype has more than one count but fewer than ten. The chain employs TRBV10-3 and TRBJ2-5; either TRBD1 or TRBD2 may fit D (5 bases each). Trimming removed 5 bases from V and 3 bases from J, with 10 bases in between. This CDR3 contains 13 residues. CDR1 is ENHRY, CDR2 SYGVKD, per germline. The CDR3: CAISWQGEETQYF. In DNA, the CDR3 is TGTGCCATCAGTTGGCAGGGAGAAGAGACCCAGTACTTC.

This clonotype was observed a few times. The V and J genes are TRBV19 and TRBJ2-1; D gene ambiguous. Between the trimmed V and J ends, which lost 3 bases and 4 bases, there was a span of 19 bases. In germline, CDR1 is LNHDA, CDR2 SQIVND (reference sequence). The CDR3 consists of 17 residues. The CDR3 DNA reads TGTGCCAGTAGTATGGGTTCGGGTGGCACTGGGTACAATGAGCAGTTCTTC. It codes for CASSMGSGGTGYNEQFF.

The CDR3 sequence is CSVELYGSAYNEQFF. In DNA, the CDR3 is TGCAGCGTTGAATTGTATGGGAGTGCCTACAATGAGCAGTTCTTC. The rearrangement joins TRBV29-1 to TRBJ2-1; TRBD2 might be the D (5 bases). This CDR3 region has 15 residues. V was pared by 2 bases and J by 2 bases, with 13 bases between. Germline assignment: CDR1 SQVTM and CDR2 ANQGSEA.

This clonotype was observed at least ten times. V usage is TRBV20-1 and J usage is TRBJ2-7; D might be TRBD1 (6 bases). Trimming left V 0 bases short and J 2 bases short, with 14 bases between. CDR3 length equals 15 residues. Per the germline V gene, CDR1 is DFQATT and CDR2 is SNEGSKA (reference sequence). Here the CDR3 DNA reads TGCAGTGCTAGAGAGTCCGGACAGAGTACCTACGAGCAGTACTTC. Its translation: CSARESGQSTYEQYF.

Many counts were recorded for this clonotype. The CDR3 region is CASFRDSPSVGYTF. The CDR3 DNA sequence: TGTGCCAGCTTCAGGGACAGTCCGTCCGTCGGCTACACCTTC. The chain carries TRBV6-1 and TRBJ1-2; 7 positions agree with TRBD1. CDR1 and CDR2 (germline): MNHNS, SASEGT. With 8 bases clipped from V and 8 bases from J, the junction kept 14 bases outside the gene matches. The CDR3 covers 14 residues.

This clonotype was observed many times. The V gene is TRBV7-2, the J gene TRBJ2-1, with D tentatively TRBD1 (6 bases). Deletions cut 5 bases from V and 5 bases from J, with 16 bases between. CDR1 is SGHTA, CDR2 FQGNSA, per germline. This CDR3 is built from 15 residues. CDR3 in amino acids: CASSATGKRNNEQFF. CDR3 DNA sequence: TGTGCCAGCAGCGCCACAGGGAAACGGAACAATGAGCAGTTCTTC. The variable domain in full, completed from reference TRBV7-2 and TRBJ2-1, reads GAGVSQSPSNKVTEKGKDVELRCDPISGHTALYWYRQSLGQGLEFLIYFQGNSAPDKSGLPSDRFSAERTGGSVSTLTIQRTQQEDSAVYLCASSATGKRNNEQFFGPGTRLTVL.

The J gene is TRBJ2-1, the V gene TRBV11-2; 7 bases match TRBD1. J gave up 5 bases and V 5 bases, and 6 bases lay outside the gene matches. The germline V gene encodes CDR1 SGHAT and CDR2 FQNNGV. The CDR3 has 14 amino acids. The CDR3 is CASSLWGQNNEQFF. The CDR3 DNA follows: TGTGCCAGCAGCCTATGGGGACAGAACAATGAGCAGTTCTTC.

This sequence joins TRBV18 and TRBJ2-2; D gene ambiguous. The CDR3 spans 13 residues. Between the trimmed V and J ends, which lost 3 bases and 4 bases, there was a span of 6 bases. The germline CDR1 and CDR2 sequences are KGHSH and LQKENI. CDR3 amino acids: CASSPRITGELFF. DNA for the CDR3: TGTGCCAGCTCACCCAGGATCACCGGGGAGCTGTTTTTT.

This clonotype was seen a handful of times. One end of the junction is discordant with germline, which a read error may explain. V gene TRBV29-1 combines with J gene TRBJ2-5, with D perhaps TRBD1 (6 bases). Germline-derived CDR1 and CDR2 are SQVTM and ANQGSEA. The CDR3 covers 12 residues. CDR3 loop: CSVEPGQGTQYF. In DNA form, the CDR3 reads TGCAGCGTTGAGCCGGGACAAGGGACCCAGTACTTC.

V and J are TRBV18 and TRBJ2-3; no clear D gene. Between the trimmed V and J ends, which lost 5 bases and 2 bases, there was a span of 8 bases. CDR1 is KGHSH, CDR2 LQKENI, per germline. The CDR3 is 13 residues long. This CDR3 is CASSKKDTDTQYF. CDR3 nucleotide sequence: TGTGCCAGCTCAAAGAAAGACACAGATACGCAGTATTTT.

This chain uses TRBV19 with TRBJ2-6; D not certain. CDR1 LNHDA and CDR2 SQIVND come from the germline V gene (reference sequence). The CDR3 is made up of 15 amino acids. The ends were cut back, 1 base at V and 0 bases at J, with 4 bases in the middle. As DNA, the CDR3 is TGTGCCAGTAGTATAGCACACTCTGGGGCCAACGTCCTGACTTTC. This sequence encodes CASSIAHSGANVLTF.

This clonotype was counted only a few times. The V and J genes are TRBV11-3 and TRBJ2-1, with D perhaps TRBD2 (6 bases). The CDR3 consists of 16 residues. The V gene lost 1 base and the J gene lost 9 bases, with 19 bases spanning the gap. The germline CDR1 and CDR2 sequences are SGHNT and YENEEA. The CDR3 region has the DNA TGTGCCAGCAGCTTAGGTATCGGGATGGGAGGTAGTGAGCAGTTCTTC. It specifies CASSLGIGMGGSEQFF.

This clonotype was seen a handful of times. The chain couples TRBV5-5 to TRBJ1-1; TRBD1 matches at 8 bases. Germline lookup yields CDR1 SGHKS and CDR2 YYEKEE (reference sequence). The ends lost 2 bases at V and 1 base at J; junction bases unmatched: 7. The CDR3 consists of 16 residues. CDR3: CASSFNRGIGNTEAFF. CDR3 DNA: TGTGCCAGCAGCTTTAACAGGGGGATCGGGAACACTGAAGCTTTCTTT. Full variable domain (outside the CDR3, taken from reference TRBV5-5 and TRBJ1-1): DAGVTQSPTHLIKTRGQQVTLRCSPISGHKSVSWYQQVLGQGPQFIFQYYEKEERGRGNFPDRFSARQFPNYSSELNVNALLLGDSALYLCASSFNRGIGNTEAFFGQGTRLTVV.

This clonotype was seen a few times. The chain recombines TRBV20-1 with TRBJ1-2, with 9 nucleotides matching TRBD1. The CDR3 runs 15 residues. V dropped 2 bases and J dropped 8; count of bases not matched to a gene: 12. Germline V lookup: CDR1 DFQATT, CDR2 SNEGSKA (reference sequence). Here the CDR3 reads CSARPSGTGIGGYTF. CDR3 coding DNA: TGCAGTGCTAGACCATCCGGGACAGGGATTGGCGGCTACACCTTC.

The chain couples TRBV20-1 to TRBJ2-3; D is unclear. The ends were cut back, 4 bases at V and 1 base at J, with 12 bases in the middle. Germline lookup yields CDR1 DFQATT and CDR2 SNEGSKA (reference sequence). The CDR3 spans 14 residues. CDR3 in DNA: TGCAGTGCTATTGACTTTAGGCGCACAGATACGCAGTATTTT. Its protein product is CSAIDFRRTDTQYF.

This clonotype has ten or more counts. This chain joins TRBV29-1 and TRBJ1-1, with a weak D call TRBD1 (5 bases). This CDR3 has 13 amino acids. Germline V CDR1 and CDR2: SQVTM, ANQGSEA. V dropped 7 bases and J dropped 1 base, with 13 bases sitting between them. This CDR3 is CSGMSQGNTEAFF. For the CDR3, the DNA is TGCAGCGGTATGTCCCAGGGGAACACTGAAGCTTTCTTT.

This clonotype was recorded at least ten times. This chain joins TRBV7-6 and TRBJ2-5, with TRBD2 matching over 8 bases. The germline V gene has CDR1 SGHVS and CDR2 FNYEAQ. The CDR3 loop spans 13 amino acids. J lost 1 base, V lost 5 bases, and 0 bases had no gene match. This CDR3 reads CASSGTSQETQYF. DNA of the CDR3: TGTGCCAGCAGCGGGACTAGCCAAGAGACCCAGTACTTC.

This clonotype has only a few counts. This chain joins TRBV20-1 and TRBJ2-7, with D possibly being TRBD1 or TRBD2 (5 bases each). This CDR3 is 12 amino acids long. CDR1 and CDR2 from the germline V gene are DFQATT and SNEGSKA (reference sequence). The chain's CDR3 is CSSRGPVGEQYF. CDR3 in DNA: TGCAGCTCCCGGGGCCCGGTGGGCGAGCAGTACTTC.

The chain combines TRBV12-3 or TRBV12-4 with TRBJ2-1, with 11 nucleotides matching TRBD2. The ends lost 6 bases at V and 9 bases at J; junction bases unmatched: 10. The CDR3 extends over 15 amino acids. The CDR3 bases are TGTGCCAGCAGCACCGGGACTAGCGGATGGGGTGAGCAGTTCTTC. Translating gives CASSTGTSGWGEQFF.

V and J are TRBV7-8 and TRBJ1-4, with D possibly TRBD1 on 6 matching bases. The germline V gene encodes CDR1 SGHVS and CDR2 FQNEAQ. The V end was cut by 5 bases, the J end by 4 bases, with 11 bases between. The length of the CDR3 is 14 residues. CDR3 residues: CASSPTGINEKLFF. The CDR3 bases are TGTGCCAGCAGCCCAACAGGGATTAATGAAAAACTGTTTTTT.

The table lists this clonotype with many counts. This chain connects TRBV28 to TRBJ2-7; 8 bases are a match to TRBD2. Germline trimming cut 5 bases from V and 3 bases from J; bases unmatched to any gene: 9. CDR3 size: 15 residues. Germline V gene sequence: CDR1 MDHEN, CDR2 SYDVKM. The CDR3 reads CASSPSVSGSYEQYF. Here the CDR3 DNA reads TGTGCCAGCAGTCCCTCCGTCAGCGGGAGCTACGAGCAGTACTTC.